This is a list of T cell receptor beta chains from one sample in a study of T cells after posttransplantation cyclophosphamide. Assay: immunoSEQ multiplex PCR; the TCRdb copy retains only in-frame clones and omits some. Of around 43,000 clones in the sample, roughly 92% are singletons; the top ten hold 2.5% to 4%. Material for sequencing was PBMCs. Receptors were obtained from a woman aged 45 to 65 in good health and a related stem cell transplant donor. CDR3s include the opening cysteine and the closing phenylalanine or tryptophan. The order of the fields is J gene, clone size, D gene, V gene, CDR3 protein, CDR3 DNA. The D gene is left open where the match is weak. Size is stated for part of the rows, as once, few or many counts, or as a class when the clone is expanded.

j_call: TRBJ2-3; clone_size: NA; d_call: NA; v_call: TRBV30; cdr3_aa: CAWSVSLARGTDTQYF; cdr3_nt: TGTGCCTGGAGTGTATCCCTAGCAAGAGGCACAGATACGCAGTATTTT
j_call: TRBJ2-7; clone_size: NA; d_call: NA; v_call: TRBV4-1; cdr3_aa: CASSQDNRETFYEQYF; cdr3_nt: TGCGCCAGCAGCCAAGATAACAGGGAAACTTTCTACGAGCAGTACTTC
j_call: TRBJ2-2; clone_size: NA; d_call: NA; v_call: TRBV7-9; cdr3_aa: CASSSRTGGGTGELFF; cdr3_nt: TGTGCCAGCAGCTCTCGTACAGGGGGAGGGACCGGGGAGCTGTTTTTT
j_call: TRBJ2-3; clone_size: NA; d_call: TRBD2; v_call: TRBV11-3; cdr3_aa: CASSLRLAGETDTQYF; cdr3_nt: TGTGCCAGCAGCTTAAGGCTAGCGGGAGAAACAGATACGCAGTATTTT
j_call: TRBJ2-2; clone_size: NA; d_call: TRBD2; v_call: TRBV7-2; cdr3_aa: CASSFRTSGVAGELFF; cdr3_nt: TGTGCCAGCAGCTTCAGGACTAGCGGGGTTGCCGGGGAGCTGTTTTTT
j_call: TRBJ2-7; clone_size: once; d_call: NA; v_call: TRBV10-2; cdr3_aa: CASTAGATYEQYF; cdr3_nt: TGCGCCAGCACGGCGGGGGCCACGTACGAGCAGTACTTC
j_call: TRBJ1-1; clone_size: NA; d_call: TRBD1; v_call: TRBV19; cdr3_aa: CASSIGQGLSTEAFF; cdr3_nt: TGTGCCAGTAGTATCGGACAGGGGTTGAGCACTGAAGCTTTCTTT
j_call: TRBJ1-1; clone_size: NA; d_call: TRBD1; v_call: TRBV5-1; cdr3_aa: CASSQKPGQGRDTEAFF; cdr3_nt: TGCGCCAGCTCGCAAAAACCGGGACAGGGTCGCGACACTGAAGCTTTCTTT
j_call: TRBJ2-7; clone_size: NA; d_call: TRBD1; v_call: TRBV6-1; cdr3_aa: CASRTGTAYEQYF; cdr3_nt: TGTGCCAGTCGCACCGGGACAGCCTACGAGCAGTACTTC
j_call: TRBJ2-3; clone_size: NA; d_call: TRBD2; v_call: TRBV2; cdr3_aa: CASSASGAFSTDTQYF; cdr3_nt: TGTGCCAGCAGCGCTAGCGGGGCGTTTAGCACAGATACGCAGTATTTT
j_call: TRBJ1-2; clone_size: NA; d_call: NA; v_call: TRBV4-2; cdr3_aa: CASSRRGGESGDYGYTF; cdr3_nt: TGTGCCAGCAGCCGGCGGGGGGGCGAGAGTGGGGACTATGGCTACACCTTC
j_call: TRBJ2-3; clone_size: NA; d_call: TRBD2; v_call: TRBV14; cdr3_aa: CASSQLLAGAPGTDTQYF; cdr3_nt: TGTGCCAGCAGCCAACTACTAGCGGGGGCCCCAGGTACAGATACGCAGTATTTT
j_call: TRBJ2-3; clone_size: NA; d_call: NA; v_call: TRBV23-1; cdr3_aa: CASSPVEAMSGTDTQYF; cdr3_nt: TGCGCCAGCAGTCCCGTCGAAGCGATGTCTGGCACAGATACGCAGTATTTT
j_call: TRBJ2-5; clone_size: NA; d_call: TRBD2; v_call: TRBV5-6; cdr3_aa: CASSFFGGETQYF; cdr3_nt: TGTGCCAGCAGCTTCTTCGGGGGGGAGACCCAGTACTTC
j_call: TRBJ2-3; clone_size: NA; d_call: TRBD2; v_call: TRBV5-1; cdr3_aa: CASSFSGSLKDTQYF; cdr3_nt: TGCGCCAGCAGCTTTAGCGGGAGCCTTAAGGATACGCAGTATTTT
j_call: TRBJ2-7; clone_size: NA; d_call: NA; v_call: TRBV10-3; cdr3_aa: CAISESGAHLGQYF; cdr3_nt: TGTGCCATCAGTGAGTCAGGGGCCCACCTGGGGCAGTACTTC
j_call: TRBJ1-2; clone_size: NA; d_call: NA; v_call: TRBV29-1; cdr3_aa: CSVGRGNNYGYTF; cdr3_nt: TGCAGCGTTGGAAGGGGCAACAACTATGGCTACACCTTC
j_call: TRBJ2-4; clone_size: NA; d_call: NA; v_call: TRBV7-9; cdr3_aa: CASSFLSLAKNIQYF; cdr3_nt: TGTGCCAGCAGCTTTTTGTCTTTAGCCAAAAACATTCAGTACTTC
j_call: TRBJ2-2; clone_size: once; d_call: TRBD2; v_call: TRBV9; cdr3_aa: CASSPGLAERGRTGELFF; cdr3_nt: TGTGCCAGCAGCCCGGGACTAGCGGAAAGGGGACGGACCGGGGAGCTGTTTTTT
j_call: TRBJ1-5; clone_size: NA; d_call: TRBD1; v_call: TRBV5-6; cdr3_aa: CASSLQGRGTYSNQPQHF; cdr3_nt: TGTGCCAGCAGCTTGCAGGGCAGGGGGACCTATAGCAATCAGCCCCAGCATTTT
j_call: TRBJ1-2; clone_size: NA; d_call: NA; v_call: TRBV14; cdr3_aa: CASSQDTRDYGYTF; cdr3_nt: TGTGCCAGCAGCCAAGATACCAGGGACTATGGCTACACCTTC
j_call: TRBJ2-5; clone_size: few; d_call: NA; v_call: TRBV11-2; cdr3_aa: CASSGEGGQETQYF; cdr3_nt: TGTGCCAGCAGCGGGGAGGGGGGGCAGGAGACCCAGTACTTC
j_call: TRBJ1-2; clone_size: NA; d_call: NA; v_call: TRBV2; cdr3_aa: CASSERGRVDYGYTF; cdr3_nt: TGTGCCAGCAGTGAAAGGGGCAGGGTTGACTATGGCTACACCTTC
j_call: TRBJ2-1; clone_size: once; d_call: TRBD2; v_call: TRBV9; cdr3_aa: CASSVGRSGYNEQFF; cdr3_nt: TGTGCCAGCAGTGTCGGGAGGTCTGGGTACAATGAGCAGTTCTTC
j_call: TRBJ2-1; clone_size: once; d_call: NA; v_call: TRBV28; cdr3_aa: CASSSPYAGSSYNEQFF; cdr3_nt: TGTGCCAGCAGTTCCCCCTATGCGGGGAGCTCCTACAATGAGCAGTTCTTC
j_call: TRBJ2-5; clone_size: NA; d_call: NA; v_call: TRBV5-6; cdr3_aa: CASSLGIQETQYF; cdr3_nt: TGTGCCAGCAGCTTGGGTATACAAGAGACCCAGTACTTC
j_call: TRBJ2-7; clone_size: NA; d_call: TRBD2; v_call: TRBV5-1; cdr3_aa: CASSPGGGAYEQYF; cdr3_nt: TGCGCCAGCAGCCCGGGAGGGGGGGCCTACGAGCAGTACTTC
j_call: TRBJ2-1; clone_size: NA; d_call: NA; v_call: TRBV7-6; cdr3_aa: CASREGSADEQFF; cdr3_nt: TGTGCCAGCAGGGAGGGGTCGGCAGATGAGCAGTTCTTC
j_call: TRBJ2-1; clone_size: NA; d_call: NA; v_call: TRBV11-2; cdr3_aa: CASSLDRAGRSYNEQFF; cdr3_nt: TGTGCCAGCAGCTTAGATAGGGCAGGGCGCTCCTACAATGAGCAGTTCTTC
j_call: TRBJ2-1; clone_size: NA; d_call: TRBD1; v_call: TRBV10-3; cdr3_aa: CAISLKGTGKVGEQFF; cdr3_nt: TGTGCCATCAGTCTAAAGGGGACAGGGAAGGTCGGTGAGCAGTTCTTC
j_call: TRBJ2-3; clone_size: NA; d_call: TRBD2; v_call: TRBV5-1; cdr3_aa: CASRPLAGGLSSDTQYF; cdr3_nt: TGCGCCAGCAGACCACTAGCGGGGGGGCTCTCTTCAGATACGCAGTATTTT
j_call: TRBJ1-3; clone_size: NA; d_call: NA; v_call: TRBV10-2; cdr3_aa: CASSSLPSGNTIYF; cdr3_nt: TGCGCCAGCAGCTCCCTTCCCTCTGGAAACACCATATATTTT
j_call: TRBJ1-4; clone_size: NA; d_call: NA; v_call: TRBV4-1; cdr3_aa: CASSQDPPATNEKLFF; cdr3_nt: TGCGCCAGCAGCCAAGATCCCCCCGCAACTAATGAAAAACTGTTTTTT
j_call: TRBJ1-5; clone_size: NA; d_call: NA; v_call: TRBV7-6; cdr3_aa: CASSLEQAGVSNQPQHF; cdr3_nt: TGTGCCAGCAGCTTAGAACAGGCAGGGGTTAGCAATCAGCCCCAGCATTTT
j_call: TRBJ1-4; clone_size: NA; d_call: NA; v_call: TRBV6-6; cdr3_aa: CASSTSGEKLFF; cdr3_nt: TGTGCCAGCAGCACCAGCGGAGAAAAACTGTTTTTT
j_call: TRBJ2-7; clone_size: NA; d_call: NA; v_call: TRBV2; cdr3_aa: CASSDPRFSYEQYF; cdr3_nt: TGTGCCAGCAGTGACCCCAGATTCTCCTACGAGCAGTACTTC